This TCR beta chain is drawn from a study of T cell responses to AZD1222 COVID-19 vaccine. Sequencing was performed with immunoSEQ multiplex PCR; in TCRdb, only in-frame clones are kept and a portion is missing. There are 95,000 to 150,000 clones in the sample; roughly 84% occur only once, and about 1.2% lies in the top ten. Trimming removed 3 bases from V and 0 bases from J; junction bases left unmatched: 3. The CDR3 runs to 16 residues. Germline lookup yields CDR1 MGHRA and CDR2 YSYEKL. Specimen: peripheral blood, collected on day 0 of AZD1222 vaccination. This clonotype originated in an adult in good health. The chain carries TRBV4-1 and TRBJ1-1, with 11 bases matching TRBD1. The CDR3 reads CASSHGTGGMNTEAFF. CDR3 DNA: TGCGCCAGCAGCCACGGGACAGGGGGAATGAACACTGAAGCTTTCTTT.